Listed below are T cell receptor beta chains from one sample, sequenced in a study of breast tumors, draining lymph nodes, adjacent tissues. TCRdb re-called the multiplex PCR reads through MiXCR, storing one row per CDR3 protein. The data show 180,000 or so distinct CDR3 sequences, around 33% seen once. The sequenced material came from axillary lymph node tissue. These receptor sequences come from a female donor with breast cancer. Some clones in this sample may be carry-over from other donors' samples. Both conserved end residues are part of each CDR3. D genes are given only for firm matches. For some rows the clone size is stated as once, few or many, or as a class when expanded; others skip it.

j_call d_call v_call clone_size cdr3_nt cdr3_aa
TRBJ2-7 TRBD2 TRBV20-1 . TGCAGTGCTAACCCTAGGACTAGCGGGACGTTGCAATACTTC CSANPRTSGTLQYF
TRBJ2-5 TRBD2 TRBV9 many TGTGCCAGCAGCGCCCTAGCGGGAAATCAAGAGACCCAGTACTTC CASSALAGNQETQYF
TRBJ2-5 TRBD2 TRBV20-1 . TGCAGTGCTCCGACGGGGGGTCAGACCCAGTACTTC CSAPTGGQTQYF
TRBJ2-6 . TRBV20-1 many TGCAGTGCTAGGGGGGTTGGGGGGACCATAGCTGGGGCCAACGTCCTGACTTTC CSARGVGGTIAGANVLTF
TRBJ2-1 . TRBV15 many TGTGCCACCAGCAGAGTCTCTACGGGTGATGAGCAGTTCTTC CATSRVSTGDEQFF
TRBJ1-6 . TRBV5-6 many TGTGCCAGCAGCTTGGTAGGACTGAATTCACCCCTCCACTTT CASSLVGLNSPLHF
TRBJ2-7 . TRBV5-1 many TGCGCCAGCAGCTTGGTCTCAGGTATCCCCGCCCCGGACGAGCAGTACTTC CASSLVSGIPAPDEQYF
TRBJ2-1 TRBD2 TRBV19 . TGTGCCAGTAGTTCTCTAGCGGCGGGCCCCTCTACCGAGCAGTTCTTC CASSSLAAGPSTEQFF
TRBJ2-1 TRBD2 TRBV9 . TGTGCCAGCAGCTCTCCCGGGGGGGGCTTGGGTGAGCAGTTCTTC CASSSPGGGLGEQFF
TRBJ1-5 TRBD1 TRBV6-5 . TGTGCCAGCAGGAGAGGGACAGATAGCAATCAGCCCCAGCATTTT CASRRGTDSNQPQHF
TRBJ2-3 . TRBV10-2 many TGCGCCAGCAGTGAGTACCAAGGAGATACGCAGTATTTT CASSEYQGDTQYF
TRBJ1-4 . TRBV4-1 many TGCGCCAGCAGCCAAGAGGGATTTAATGAAAAACTGTTTTTT CASSQEGFNEKLFF
TRBJ1-3 TRBD1 TRBV28 few TGTGCCAGCAGTTTATGGGGACAGGGGGCGCGAGGAAACACCATATATTTT CASSLWGQGARGNTIYF
TRBJ2-3 TRBD2 TRBV10-3 many TGTGCCATCACCGAGCTCCCTAGCGGGGCCACAGATACGCAGTATTTT CAITELPSGATDTQYF
TRBJ1-5 . TRBV30 many TGTGCCGCAACCGAATCGGGGGGCAATCAGCCCCAGCATTTT CAATESGGNQPQHF
TRBJ1-2 TRBD1 TRBV6-5 . TGTGCCAGCAGTCAAGGGAGGGGGCTGGTCACCTTC CASSQGRGLVTF
TRBJ2-2 . TRBV5-4 many TGTGCCAGCAGCTTGAGGGGGGTCAACACCGGGGAGCTGTTTTTT CASSLRGVNTGELFF
TRBJ2-2 . TRBV10-1 few TGCGCCAGCTCACCACCCGGGGCAGGCACCGGGGAGCTGTTTTTT CASSPPGAGTGELFF
TRBJ1-3 . TRBV4-3 . TGCACTAGCAGCCAAGATAGGGCAACCTCTGGAAACACCATATATTTT CTSSQDRATSGNTIYF
TRBJ2-3 . TRBV5-5 many TGTGCCAGCAGCCCGGGACACCGCACAGATACGCAGTATTTT CASSPGHRTDTQYF
TRBJ2-5 . TRBV6-1 many TGTGCCAGCAGTGAAGCCGGCGGACAGTTTACTAAAGAGACCCAGTACTTC CASSEAGGQFTKETQYF
TRBJ2-5 TRBD1 TRBV7-2 many TGTGCCAGCAGCTTCAGACAGGGAACACAAGAGACCCAGTACTTC CASSFRQGTQETQYF
TRBJ2-5 . TRBV4-2 . TGTGCCAGCAGCCAAGGCAGGGGAGGGGGGACCCAGTACTTC CASSQGRGGGTQYF
TRBJ1-6 . TRBV15 . TGTGCCACCAGCAGAGTGAAAGCGGATTCACCCCTCCACTTT CATSRVKADSPLHF
TRBJ1-1 . TRBV7-2 few TGTGCCAGCAGCTTGGCCCATGGGAACACTGAAGCTTTCTTT CASSLAHGNTEAFF
TRBJ1-3 . TRBV11-1 many TGTGCCAGCAGCCTGGCTGCGAGCTCTGGAAACACCATATATTTT CASSLAASSGNTIYF
TRBJ1-4 TRBD1 TRBV19 once TGTGCCAGTAGTCTCCGACAGGGAAAAGAAAAACTGTTTTTT CASSLRQGKEKLFF
TRBJ2-5 . TRBV2 once TGTGCCAGCAGTGAACTCAGACAGACCCAGTACTTC CASSELRQTQYF
TRBJ2-7 . TRBV27 many TGTGCCAGCAGCTCACCGGGAAAACTAAACTACGAGCAGTACTTC CASSSPGKLNYEQYF
TRBJ2-7 . TRBV6-1 many TGTGCCAGCAGTGAGTCGGGGTCCGGGCACGAGCAGTACTTC CASSESGSGHEQYF
TRBJ1-6 . TRBV12-3/TRBV12-4 . TGTGCCAGCAGTTGGACCGGCGGTTCACCCCTCCACTTT CASSWTGGSPLHF
TRBJ2-1 TRBD2 TRBV20-1 . TGCAGTGCCGACATCGGACTAGCGGGGTACAATGAGCAGCTCTTC CSADIGLAGYNEQLF
TRBJ2-5 . TRBV24-1 many TGTGCCACCAGTGGTGGGGTCGTAGAGACCCAGTACTTC CATSGGVVETQYF
TRBJ1-4 . TRBV7-8 many TGTGCCAGCAGCCTGGGGGGAGGGGCTAATGAAAAACTGTTTTTT CASSLGGGANEKLFF
TRBJ2-1 . TRBV15 many TGTGCCACCAGCGGTGTCTCCTACAATGAGCAGTTCTTC CATSGVSYNEQFF
TRBJ1-5 . TRBV6-5 many TGTGCCAGCAGTTCACGGTCGGGGTTTCAGCCCCAGCATTTT CASSSRSGFQPQHF
TRBJ1-5 . TRBV5-8 . TGTGCCAGCAGCTTCCGACAGGCAGAAAATCAGCCCCAGCATTTT CASSFRQAENQPQHF
TRBJ1-2 TRBD1 TRBV28 few TGTGCCAGCAGTTTAAGGGACAGGGGGAATGGCTACACCTTC CASSLRDRGNGYTF
TRBJ1-3 . TRBV6-5 . TGTGCCAACAGTCACGGCGGCAACTCTGGAAACACCATATATTTT CANSHGGNSGNTIYF
TRBJ2-3 . TRBV7-6 many TGTGCCAGCAGCTCCGCCGGGCGGGCAGATACGCAGTATTTT CASSSAGRADTQYF